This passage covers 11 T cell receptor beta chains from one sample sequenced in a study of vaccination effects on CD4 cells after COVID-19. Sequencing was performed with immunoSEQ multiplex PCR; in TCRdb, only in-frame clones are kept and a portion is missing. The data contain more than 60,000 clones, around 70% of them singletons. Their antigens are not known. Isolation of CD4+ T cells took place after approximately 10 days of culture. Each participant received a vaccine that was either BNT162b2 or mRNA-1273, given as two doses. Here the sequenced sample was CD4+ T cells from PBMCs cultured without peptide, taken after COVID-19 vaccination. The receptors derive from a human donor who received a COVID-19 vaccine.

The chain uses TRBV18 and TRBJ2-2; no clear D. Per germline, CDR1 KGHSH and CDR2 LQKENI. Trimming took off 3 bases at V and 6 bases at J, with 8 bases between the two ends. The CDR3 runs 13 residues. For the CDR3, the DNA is TGTGCCAGCTCACCCGTCACCGCCGGGGAGCTGTTTTTT. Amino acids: CASSPVTAGELFF.

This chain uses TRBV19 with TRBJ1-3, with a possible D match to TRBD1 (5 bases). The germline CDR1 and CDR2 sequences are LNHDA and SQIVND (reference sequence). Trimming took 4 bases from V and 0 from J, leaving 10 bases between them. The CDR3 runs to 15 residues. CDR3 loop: CASSNTGVSGNTIYF. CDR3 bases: TGTGCCAGTAGTAACACAGGCGTCTCTGGAAACACCATATATTTT.

The CDR3 here is CASGTGQGNTGELFF. DNA of the CDR3: TGTGCTAGTGGGACGGGACAGGGGAACACCGGGGAGCTGTTTTTT. The rearrangement links TRBV12-5 to TRBJ2-2; 9 bases match TRBD1. The germline V gene has CDR1 LGHNT and CDR2 FRNRAP. The ends lost 6 bases at V and 1 base at J; junction bases unmatched: 3. There are 15 residues in the CDR3.

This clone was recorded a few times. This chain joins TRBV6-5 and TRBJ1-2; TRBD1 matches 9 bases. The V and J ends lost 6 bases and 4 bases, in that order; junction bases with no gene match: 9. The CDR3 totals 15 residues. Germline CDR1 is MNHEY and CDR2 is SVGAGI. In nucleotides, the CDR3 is TGTGCCAGCAGCGACCCGGGACAGGGACTCTATGGCTACACCTTC. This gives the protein CASSDPGQGLYGYTF.

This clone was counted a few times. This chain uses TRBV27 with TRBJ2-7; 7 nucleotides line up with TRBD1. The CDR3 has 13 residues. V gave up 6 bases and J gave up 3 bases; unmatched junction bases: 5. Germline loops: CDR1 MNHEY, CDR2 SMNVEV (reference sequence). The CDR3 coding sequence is TGTGCCAGCAGCCGGACAGGCGGCTACGAGCAGTACGTC. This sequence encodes CASSRTGGYEQYV.

CDR3 in DNA: TGTGCCAGTGAGGACAGGGCGAACACCGGGGAGCTGTTTTTT. It is translated as CASEDRANTGELFF. The rearrangement uses TRBV19 and TRBJ2-2; TRBD1 matches at 8 bases. This CDR3 is built from 14 residues. Looked up from germline, CDR1 is LNHDA and CDR2 is SQIVND (reference sequence). With V trimmed by 8 bases and J by 0 bases, 2 bases remained unmatched.

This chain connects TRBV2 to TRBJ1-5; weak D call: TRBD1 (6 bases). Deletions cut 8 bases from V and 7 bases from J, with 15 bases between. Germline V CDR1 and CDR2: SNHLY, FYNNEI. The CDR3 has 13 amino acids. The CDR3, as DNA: TGTGCCAGCGGAGGAGGGGGTAGGCAGCCCCAGCATTTT. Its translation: CASGGGGRQPQHF.

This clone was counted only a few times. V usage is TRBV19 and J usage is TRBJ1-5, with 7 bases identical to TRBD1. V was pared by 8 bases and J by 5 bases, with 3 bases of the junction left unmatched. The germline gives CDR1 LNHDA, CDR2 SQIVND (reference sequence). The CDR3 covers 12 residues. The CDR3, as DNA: TGTGCCAGTGGGACAGCTTATCAGCCCCAGCATTTT. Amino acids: CASGTAYQPQHF.

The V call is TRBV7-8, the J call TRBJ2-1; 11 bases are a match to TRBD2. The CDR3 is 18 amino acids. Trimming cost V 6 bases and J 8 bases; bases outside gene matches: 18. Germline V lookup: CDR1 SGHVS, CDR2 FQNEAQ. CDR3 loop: CASRKGELAGGFGHEQFF. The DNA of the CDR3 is TGTGCCAGCAGAAAGGGGGAGCTAGCGGGGGGCTTCGGCCATGAGCAGTTCTTC.

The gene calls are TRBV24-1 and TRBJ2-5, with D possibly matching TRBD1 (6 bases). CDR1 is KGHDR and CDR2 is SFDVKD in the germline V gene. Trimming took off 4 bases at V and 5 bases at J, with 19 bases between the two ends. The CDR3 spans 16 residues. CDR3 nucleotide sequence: TGTGCCACCAGTGACCCGGCCCAACAGGGTGGCGAGACCCAGTACTTC. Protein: CATSDPAQQGGETQYF.

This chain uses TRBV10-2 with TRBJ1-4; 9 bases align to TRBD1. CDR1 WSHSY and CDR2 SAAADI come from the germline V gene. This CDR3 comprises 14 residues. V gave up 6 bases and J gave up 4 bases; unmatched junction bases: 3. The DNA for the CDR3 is TGCGCCAGCAGGACGACAGGGGGTAATGAAAAACTGTTTTTT. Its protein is CASRTTGGNEKLFF.